The 11 T cell receptor beta chains below come from one sample, sequenced in a study of blood T cells in healthy people across ages. A second about 6 to 11 cycle PCR used barcoded and J-beta primers. MiXCR, run by TCRdb on the 5' RACE reads, gives a single entry per CDR3 protein. The table shows about 680,000 distinct CDR3 sequences, with roughly 50% occurring only once. Sequencing was performed on blood. These receptors were collected from an older woman in good health.

Turning to this clonotype: One end of the junction varies from germline; a read error may be responsible. V is TRBV7-3 and J is TRBJ2-1; TRBD1 or TRBD2 may be the D gene (5 bases each). The CDR3 runs 16 residues. Germline lookup yields CDR1 SGHTA and CDR2 FQGTGA. Here the CDR3 reads CSSSFRPERGYNEQFF. Written as DNA, the CDR3 is TGTTCCAGCAGCTTTCGACCCGAGAGGGGCTACAATGAGCAGTTCTTC.

J is TRBJ2-1 and V is TRBV20-1; D is unresolved. Trimming left V 0 bases short and J 5 bases short, with 17 bases between. CDR1 is DFQATT, CDR2 SNEGSKA, per germline (reference sequence). This CDR3 contains 16 residues. CDR3: CSAREIGIGLNNEQFF. The CDR3 DNA is TGCAGTGCTAGAGAAATAGGAATTGGGCTGAACAATGAGCAGTTCTTC.

The V and J genes are TRBV21-1 and TRBJ2-4; the table's D call, TRBD1, has no DNA check behind it. TRBV21-1 is a pseudogene. This CDR3 contains 16 residues. Here the CDR3 reads CASSKEDRSISNIQYF. Here the CDR3 DNA reads TGTGCCAGCAGCAAAGAGGACAGGTCTATATCTAACATTCAGTACTTC.

The chain employs TRBV20-1 and TRBJ2-3; D uncertain. From germline, CDR1 is DFQATT and CDR2 SNEGSKA (reference sequence). The CDR3 covers 15 residues. The V end lost 1 base, the J end lost 2 bases, and 13 bases lay between the germline ends. The CDR3 reads CSARAFGEYTDTQYF. The CDR3 DNA follows: TGCAGTGCTAGAGCTTTTGGCGAGTACACAGATACGCAGTATTTT.

This clonotype was seen only a few times. CDR3 sequence: CASSLRGLRQETQYF. The CDR3 bases are TGTGCCAGCAGCTTAAGGGGACTACGACAAGAGACCCAGTACTTC. The chain combines TRBV7-8 with TRBJ2-5, with TRBD2 matching 7 bases. This CDR3 has 15 residues. J was trimmed by 2 bases and V by 2 bases; bases with no gene match: 5. Germline CDR1 is SGHVS and CDR2 is FQNEAQ.

This rearrangement joins TRBV20-1 to TRBJ2-5; 7 bases align to TRBD2. The V and J ends lost 0 bases and 2 bases, in that order; junction bases with no gene match: 6. Germline values: CDR1 DFQATT, CDR2 SNEGSKA (reference sequence). CDR3 length: 15 residues. CDR3 nucleotides: TGCAGTGCTAGAGATGGGGAGGGAGGACAAGAGACCCAGTACTTC. This codes for CSARDGEGGQETQYF.

J is TRBJ1-2 and V is TRBV2; D is possibly TRBD1 (6 bases). CDR1 SNHLY and CDR2 FYNNEI come from the germline V gene. The CDR3 is 13 amino acids. Between the trimmed V and J ends, which lost 8 bases and 0 bases, there was a span of 10 bases. In DNA form, the CDR3 reads TGTGCCAGCTTATGGACAGCTAACTATGGCTACACCTTC. Encoded protein: CASLWTANYGYTF. The full variable domain, its missing parts supplied by reference TRBV2 and TRBJ1-2, is EPEVTQTPSHQVTQMGQEVILRCVPISNHLYFYWYRQILGQKVEFLVSFYNNEISEKSEIFDDQFSVERPDGSNFTLKIRSTKLEDSAMYFCASLWTANYGYTFGSGTRLTVV.

In its sample, this clonotype was seen a few times. The V call is TRBV20-1, the J call TRBJ2-3, with 10 positions matching TRBD2. V lost 8 bases, J lost 4 bases, and 9 bases stayed unmatched. Germline lookup yields CDR1 DFQATT and CDR2 SNEGSKA (reference sequence). This CDR3 is 14 amino acids long. CDR3 loop: CSTMTSGYADTQYF. The CDR3, as DNA: TGCAGTACAATGACTAGCGGGTACGCAGATACGCAGTATTTT.

This chain uses TRBV28 with TRBJ1-2, with D hard to call. The germline V and J ends were trimmed by 6 bases and 4 bases, with 21 bases remaining between them. CDR3 length equals 16 residues. CDR1 is MDHEN and CDR2 is SYDVKM in the germline V gene. CDR3 coding DNA: TGTGCCAGCAGCGGACTGGCGTTTTCCCCAGGCTATGGCTACACCTTC. Protein sequence: CASSGLAFSPGYGYTF.

The genes are TRBV25-1 and TRBJ2-7; TRBD1 matches at 7 bases. The CDR3 covers 12 residues. CDR1 is MGHDK, CDR2 SYGVNS, per germline. CDR3 region: CATTGQSYEQYF. CDR3 bases: TGTGCAACAACGGGACAGAGCTACGAGCAGTACTTC.

The rearrangement uses TRBV6-5 and TRBJ2-5, with TRBD1 as a possible D gene (5 bases). V lost 7 bases, J lost 5 bases, and 14 bases lay in between. CDR3 size: 13 residues. In germline, CDR1 is MNHEY, CDR2 SVGAGI. Here the CDR3 reads CASTGRARETQYF. The DNA for the CDR3 is TGTGCCAGCACAGGCAGGGCACGCGAGACCCAGTACTTC.